Shown below are 3 T cell receptor beta chains from a single sample sequenced in a study of tumour-infiltrating T cells in Burkitt lymphoma. Assay used: immunoSEQ multiplex PCR; TCRdb lists only in-frame clones, some missing. The sample consists of more than 40,000 clones, around 30% of them appearing once. Sequenced: tumor tissue. These receptor sequences come from a human donor with Burkitt lymphoma.

This clone was seen a handful of times. The chain employs TRBV11-1 and TRBJ2-3; D remains ambiguous. V was shortened by 1 base and J by 6 bases, with 11 bases between the two germline ends. CDR1 SGHAT and CDR2 FQDESV come from the germline V gene (reference sequence). The CDR3 loop spans 14 amino acids. In nucleotides, the CDR3 is TGTGCCAGCAGCTTAGGGGTGGGCGGTGATACGCAGTATTTT. It translates to CASSLGVGGDTQYF.

This clone was seen only a few times. V gene TRBV4-2 combines with J gene TRBJ2-1; no firm D call. CDR3 size: 14 residues. Per the germline V gene, CDR1 is LGHNA and CDR2 is YNFKEQ. Trimming stripped 0 bases from V and 2 bases from J, with 5 bases between. CDR3 loop: CASSQELAYNEQFF. CDR3 in DNA: TGTGCCAGCAGCCAAGAACTTGCCTACAATGAGCAGTTCTTC.

The chain uses TRBV5-1 and TRBJ1-5; 8 nucleotides agree with TRBD1. J lost 2 bases, V lost 4 bases, and 5 bases had no gene match. The CDR3 covers 15 residues. Germline V gene sequence: CDR1 SGHRS, CDR2 YFSETQ. Here the CDR3 reads CASSASGGRNQPQHF. Written as DNA, the CDR3 is TGCGCCAGCAGCGCGTCAGGGGGCCGCAATCAGCCCCAGCATTTT. The whole variable domain, remainder taken from reference TRBV5-1 and TRBJ1-5, is KAGVTQTPRYLIKTRGQQVTLSCSPISGHRSVSWYQQTPGQGLQFLFEYFSETQRNKGNFPGRFSGRQFSNSRSEMNVSTLELGDSALYLCASSASGGRNQPQHFGDGTRLSIL.